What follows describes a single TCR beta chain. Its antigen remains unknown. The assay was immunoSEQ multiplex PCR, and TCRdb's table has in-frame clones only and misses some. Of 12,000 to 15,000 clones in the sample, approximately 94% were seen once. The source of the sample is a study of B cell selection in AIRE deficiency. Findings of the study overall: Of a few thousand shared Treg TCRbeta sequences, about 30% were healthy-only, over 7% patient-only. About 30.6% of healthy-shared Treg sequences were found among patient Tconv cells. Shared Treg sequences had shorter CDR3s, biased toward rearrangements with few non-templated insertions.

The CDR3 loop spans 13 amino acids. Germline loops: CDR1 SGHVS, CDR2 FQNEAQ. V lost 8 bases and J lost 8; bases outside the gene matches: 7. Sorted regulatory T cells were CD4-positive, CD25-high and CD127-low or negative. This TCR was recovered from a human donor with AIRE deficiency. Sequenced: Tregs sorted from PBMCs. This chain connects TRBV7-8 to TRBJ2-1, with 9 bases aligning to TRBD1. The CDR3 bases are TGTGCCAGCGGACAACAGGGGGCCCATGAGCAGTTCTTC. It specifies CASGQQGAHEQFF.